A single sample is the source of the 25 T cell receptor beta chains below, sequenced in a study of blood T cell repertoires in COVID-19. Clones were read by immunoSEQ multiplex PCR, and TCRdb kept only the in-frame ones, dropping some. The sample has approximately 300,000 clones, more than 75% seen once; the top ten hold under 2%. The sample was peripheral blood. Receptor source: a woman aged 45 to 65 with acute or convalescent COVID-19.

The chain joins TRBV18 to TRBJ2-1; 12 bases line up with TRBD2. This CDR3 has 17 residues. V was pared by 6 bases and J by 3 bases, with 9 bases of the junction left unmatched. Germline assignment: CDR1 KGHSH and CDR2 LQKENI. The CDR3 bases are TGTGCCAGCTCCGGACTAGCGGGAAGCGGAATCTACAATGAGCAGTTCTTC. Protein sequence: CASSGLAGSGIYNEQFF. The full variable domain, rest sourced from reference TRBV18 and TRBJ2-1, is NAGVMQNPRHLVRRRGQEARLRCSPMKGHSHVYWYRQLPEEGLKFMVYLQKENIIDESGMPKERFSAEFPKEGPSILRIQQVVRGDSAAYFCASSGLAGSGIYNEQFFGPGTRLTVL.

The chain combines TRBV6-5 with TRBJ2-3, with D hard to call. Germline CDR1 MNHEY, CDR2 SVGAGI. CDR3 size: 15 residues. Trimming left V 7 bases short and J 1 base short, with 15 bases between. The CDR3 sequence is CASMSPRSGTDTQYF. CDR3 DNA sequence: TGTGCCAGCATGTCTCCCCGGTCGGGCACAGATACGCAGTATTTT.

V usage is TRBV4-1 and J usage is TRBJ2-4; D is ambiguous. The CDR3 consists of 17 residues. Germline loops: CDR1 MGHRA, CDR2 YSYEKL. Trimming took off 1 base at V and 0 bases at J, with 13 bases between the two ends. CDR3 sequence: CASSQGSTSVAKNIQYF. In nucleotides, the CDR3 is TGCGCCAGCAGCCAAGGATCAACCTCAGTAGCCAAAAACATTCAGTACTTC.

This clone was detected only a few times. Within the sample, other DNA sequences also encode this same CDR3. The CDR3 DNA sequence: TGTGCCACCAGCAGAGGACTAGCGGGAGGAAATGAGCAGTTCTTC. It translates to CATSRGLAGGNEQFF. V is TRBV15 and J is TRBJ2-1; 13 bases are shared with TRBD2. The CDR3 runs 15 residues. Germline trimming cut 1 base from V and 7 bases from J; bases unmatched to any gene: 1. Germline lookup yields CDR1 LNHNV and CDR2 YYDKDF (reference sequence).

In this sample, this clone turned up once. This chain links TRBV2 with TRBJ2-2; D perhaps matches TRBD1 (6 bases). Germline CDR1 and CDR2: SNHLY and FYNNEI. The V end was cut by 7 bases, the J end by 7 bases, with 13 bases between. The CDR3 is made up of 13 amino acids. The CDR3 nucleotides read TGTGCCAGCACTCCAACAGGGCTCGGGGAGCTGTTTTTT. This codes for CASTPTGLGELFF.

J is TRBJ1-2 and V is TRBV2; 8 positions match TRBD1. The V gene end was trimmed by 8 bases and the J gene end by 8 bases; junction bases not matched to a gene: 13. Germline lookup yields CDR1 SNHLY and CDR2 FYNNEI. The CDR3 length is 14 residues. This CDR3 reads CASFYQGALQGYTF. Written as DNA, the CDR3 is TGTGCCAGCTTTTACCAGGGGGCTCTCCAAGGCTACACCTTC. The full variable domain, completed using reference TRBV2 and TRBJ1-2, is EPEVTQTPSHQVTQMGQEVILRCVPISNHLYFYWYRQILGQKVEFLVSFYNNEISEKSEIFDDQFSVERPDGSNFTLKIRSTKLEDSAMYFCASFYQGALQGYTFGSGTRLTVV.

J is TRBJ1-2 and V is TRBV10-3, with 7 bases that match TRBD1. The CDR3 spans 14 residues. CDR1 is ENHRY and CDR2 is SYGVKD in the germline V gene. Trimming cost V 6 bases and J 1 base; bases outside gene matches: 5. The CDR3 loop reads CAISRDRDNYGYTF. The CDR3 DNA follows: TGTGCCATCAGCCGGGACAGAGATAACTATGGCTACACCTTC.

The chain couples TRBV5-1 to TRBJ1-2, with TRBD1 matching 10 bases. With V trimmed by 7 bases and J by 4 bases, 13 bases remained unmatched. The CDR3 loop spans 16 amino acids. The germline gives CDR1 SGHRS, CDR2 YFSETQ. The CDR3 DNA reads as TGCGCCAGCGGACCGGGACAGGGGCTCAGGAGCTATGGCTACACCTTC. Its protein is CASGPGQGLRSYGYTF.

The rearrangement links TRBV6-6 to TRBJ2-2; D perhaps matches TRBD2 (6 bases). The CDR3 spans 16 residues. Trimming shortened V by 0 bases and J by 3 bases, and 11 bases separated the two germline ends. The germline gives CDR1 MNHNY, CDR2 SVGAGI (reference sequence). The CDR3 DNA is TGTGCCAGCAGTTACTCCGGCGGAGGGGACACCGGGGAGCTGTTTTTT. Residues: CASSYSGGGDTGELFF.

This clone has a single count. The CDR3, as DNA: TGTGCCAGCAGAGGACAGTACGAGCAGTACTTC. It codes for CASRGQYEQYF. The rearrangement links TRBV28 to TRBJ2-7; possible D gene TRBD1, 6 bases. The V and J ends lost 6 bases and 4 bases respectively, with 7 bases between them. The CDR3 length is 11 residues. From germline, CDR1 is MDHEN and CDR2 SYDVKM.

The chain uses TRBV28 and TRBJ2-3; TRBD2 aligns across 14 bases. The CDR3 is made up of 20 amino acids. Germline V gene data show CDR1 as MDHEN and CDR2 as SYDVKM. The J segment lost 0 bases and the V segment lost 3 bases, leaving 11 bases of the junction unmatched. CDR3 sequence: CASSLLGLAGAGGSTDTQYF. The CDR3 DNA follows: TGTGCCAGCAGTTTGCTGGGACTAGCGGGAGCTGGGGGCAGCACAGATACGCAGTATTTT. The complete variable domain, with remaining parts taken from reference TRBV28 and TRBJ2-3, reads DVKVTQSSRYLVKRTGEKVFLECVQDMDHENMFWYRQDPGLGLRLIYFSYDVKMKEKGDIPEGYSVSREKKERFSLILESASTNQTSMYLCASSLLGLAGAGGSTDTQYFGPGTRLTVL.

The chain joins TRBV24-1 to TRBJ2-7; TRBD1 is a possible D gene (6 bases). The CDR3 sequence is 14 residues long. Trimming pared 3 bases from V and 8 bases from J, leaving 16 bases between. Germline CDR1 is KGHDR and CDR2 is SFDVKD. The chain's CDR3 is CATSDLGQTMKQYF. DNA of the CDR3: TGTGCCACCAGTGATCTGGGACAAACGATGAAGCAGTACTTC.

The rearrangement joins TRBV28 to TRBJ2-7, with 9 bases lining up with TRBD1. CDR1 MDHEN and CDR2 SYDVKM come from the germline V gene. J was trimmed by 0 bases and V by 8 bases; bases with no gene match: 5. The CDR3 is 14 amino acids. The CDR3 coding sequence is TGTGCCAGCGGGCGGACAGGGGCCTCCTACGAGCAGTACTTC. Its translation is CASGRTGASYEQYF.

The V gene is TRBV7-9, the J gene TRBJ2-1; perhaps TRBD1 as D (6 bases). Germline CDR1 is SEHNR and CDR2 is FQNEAQ (reference sequence). V gave up 5 bases and J gave up 8 bases, with 19 bases separating them. The CDR3 has 15 residues. In DNA form, the CDR3 reads TGTGCCAGCAGCCCCCTAGTTAGGGCAGGGGATGAGCAGTTCTTC. Its protein product is CASSPLVRAGDEQFF.

This rearrangement joins TRBV7-9 to TRBJ1-4, with TRBD1 identical over 11 bases. The V segment lost 5 bases and the J segment 7 bases; nucleotides outside the gene matches: 9. The CDR3 has 16 residues. Looked up from germline, CDR1 is SEHNR and CDR2 is FQNEAQ (reference sequence). The CDR3 is CASSPPRGQGVEKLFF. The CDR3 DNA reads as TGTGCCAGCAGCCCCCCCCGGGGACAGGGGGTTGAAAAACTGTTTTTT.

V usage is TRBV7-9 and J usage is TRBJ2-1; D remains ambiguous. Germline V CDR1 and CDR2: SEHNR, FQNEAQ (reference sequence). This CDR3 is 10 amino acids long. V dropped 8 bases and J dropped 7 bases, with 6 bases sitting between them. The DNA of the CDR3 is TGTGCCAGCGCCCGGAATGAGCAGTTCTTC. Amino acids: CASARNEQFF.

The rearrangement joins TRBV19 to TRBJ1-4; unclear D gene. CDR3 size: 15 residues. Germline CDR1 reads LNHDA; CDR2 reads SQIVND (reference sequence). Trimming left V 5 bases short and J 3 bases short, with 13 bases between. CDR3: CASSSNTGANEKLFF. In DNA form, the CDR3 reads TGTGCCAGTAGTTCAAATACCGGGGCTAATGAAAAACTGTTTTTT.

There are a few counts of this clone. The V gene is TRBV9, the J gene TRBJ2-3; a weak D match, TRBD2 (5 bases). The V gene's germline CDR1 is SGDLS and CDR2 YYNGEE. V was trimmed by 4 bases and J by 0 bases, leaving 15 bases between them. The CDR3 spans 16 residues. DNA of the CDR3: TGTGCCAGCAGCCCCTCGACCTGGACTAGCACAGATACGCAGTATTTT. It specifies CASSPSTWTSTDTQYF.

The chain joins TRBV2 to TRBJ1-2; D possibly corresponds to TRBD1 (5 bases). Germline lookup yields CDR1 SNHLY and CDR2 FYNNEI. Between the trimmed V and J ends, which lost 1 base and 8 bases, there was a span of 11 bases. The CDR3 loop spans 13 amino acids. The CDR3 here is CASSEGIGGGYTF. Written as DNA, the CDR3 is TGTGCCAGCAGTGAAGGGATCGGGGGAGGCTACACCTTC.

The chain recombines TRBV10-3 with TRBJ1-1; 7 nucleotides line up with TRBD1. The germline CDR1 and CDR2 sequences are ENHRY and SYGVKD. This CDR3 spans 13 amino acids. Unmatched junction bases numbered 6, after V lost 11 bases and J lost 0 bases. For the CDR3, the DNA is TGTGCCGCCCGACAGGGAATGAACACTGAAGCTTTCTTT. Translated: CAARQGMNTEAFF.

This clone appeared a few times. The CDR3 nucleotides are TGTGCCAGCAGCTTAGTCACATCCACCGAGCAGTACTTC. Protein product: CASSLVTSTEQYF. The rearrangement uses TRBV7-2 and TRBJ2-7; no reliable D call. CDR1 and CDR2 from the germline V gene are SGHTA and FQGNSA. V lost 1 base and J lost 6, with 10 bases in between. The CDR3 loop spans 13 amino acids.

The chain combines TRBV18 with TRBJ1-3; weak D call: TRBD1 (5 bases). Germline assignment: CDR1 KGHSH and CDR2 LQKENI. Trimming stripped 5 bases from V and 2 bases from J, with 10 bases between. The CDR3 consists of 14 residues. The CDR3 region is CASSSGAAGNTIYF. In DNA, the CDR3 is TGTGCCAGCTCAAGTGGGGCGGCTGGAAACACCATATATTTT.

The rearrangement uses TRBV7-9 and TRBJ2-4; TRBD1 might be the D (5 bases). V gave up 3 bases and J gave up 0 bases, with 12 bases separating them. Germline lookup yields CDR1 SEHNR and CDR2 FQNEAQ (reference sequence). This CDR3 contains 16 residues. CDR3 nucleotides: TGTGCCAGCAGCTTCACAGGCGTGTTAGCCAAAAACATTCAGTACTTC. It codes for CASSFTGVLAKNIQYF.

V gene TRBV6-1 combines with J gene TRBJ2-7; tentative D call: TRBD1 (6 bases). The CDR3 has 14 amino acids. Germline CDR1 is MNHNS and CDR2 is SASEGT. V lost 6 bases, J lost 0 bases, and 12 bases lay in between. CDR3 region: CASRGGLSSYEQYF. Here the CDR3 DNA reads TGTGCCAGCAGAGGGGGTCTCAGCTCCTACGAGCAGTACTTC.

The rearrangement uses TRBV14 and TRBJ1-1; D call uncertain. CDR1 SGHDN and CDR2 FVKESK come from the germline V gene. The CDR3 is made up of 13 amino acids. V was pared by 6 bases and J by 0 bases, with 8 bases between. The CDR3 sequence: CASSPLMNTEAFF. CDR3 DNA: TGTGCCAGCAGTCCCCTAATGAACACTGAAGCTTTCTTT.